This T cell receptor (beta chain) was sequenced during a study of CD8 T cells in Susac syndrome. About the study: When blood was drawn, patients with Susac syndrome were on intravenous immunoglobulin alone, on corticosteroids, or therapy-naive.

There are 15 residues in the CDR3. V lost 2 bases, J lost 1 base, and 11 bases lay in between. Germline V gene sequence: CDR1 MGHDK, CDR2 SYGVNS. Random hexamers were used to reverse transcribe an amount of about 0.45 to 1 ug RNA. MiXCR was run by TCRdb on the immunoSEQ multiplex PCR reads, yielding one entry per CDR3 protein. The repertoire has roughly 110,000 distinct CDR3 sequences, less than 95% of them found once; the top ten carry over 0.4%. The V gene is TRBV25-1, the J gene TRBJ2-5; D is possibly TRBD2 (5 bases). The source of this sequence is a human donor with Susac syndrome. What was sequenced was CD8+ T cells from PBMCs. CDR3 nucleotide sequence: TGTGCCAGCAGTGAAGAGAGGACTCCCCAAGAGACCCAGTACTTC. Translated: CASSEERTPQETQYF.